This T cell receptor beta chain was recovered during a study of T cell changes during pregnancy in multiple sclerosis. Data came from immunoSEQ multiplex PCR; TCRdb stores just in-frame clones and leaves some out. This table holds 32,000 or so clones, approximately 92% found once. With 6 bases clipped from V and 3 bases from J, the junction kept 6 bases outside the gene matches. The germline V gene has CDR1 MNHEY and CDR2 SMNVEV (reference sequence). CDR3 length: 14 amino acids. This clone was counted once. The chain employs TRBV27 and TRBJ1-1, with TRBD1 identical over 8 bases. This sequence originates from a female donor with multiple sclerosis, enrolled in a pregnancy study. Sample: CD8+ T cells from peripheral blood mononuclear cells, taken in the second trimester of pregnancy. In DNA form, the CDR3 reads TGTGCCAGCAGATCCGCGGACAGGGACACTGAAGCTTTCTTT. It is translated as CASRSADRDTEAFF.